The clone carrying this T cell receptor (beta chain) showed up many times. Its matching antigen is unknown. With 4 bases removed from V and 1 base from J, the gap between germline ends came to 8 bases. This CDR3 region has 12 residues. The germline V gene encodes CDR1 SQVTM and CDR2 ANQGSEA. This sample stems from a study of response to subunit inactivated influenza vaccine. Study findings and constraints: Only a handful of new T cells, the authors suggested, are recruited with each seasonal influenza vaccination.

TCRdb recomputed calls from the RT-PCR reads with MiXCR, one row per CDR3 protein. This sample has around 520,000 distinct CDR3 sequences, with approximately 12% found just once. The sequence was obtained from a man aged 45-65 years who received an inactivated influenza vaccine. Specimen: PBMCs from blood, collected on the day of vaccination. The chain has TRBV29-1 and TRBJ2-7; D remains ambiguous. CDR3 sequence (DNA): TGCAGCGTTGGGACCGAGTCCTACGAGCAGTACTTC. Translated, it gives CSVGTESYEQYF.